The clone carrying this T cell receptor (beta chain) was observed many times. Its antigen is not identified. This specimen belongs to a study of T cells in Graves' hyperthyroidism and ophthalmopathy. The CDR3 extends over 20 amino acids. V was clipped by 5 bases and J by 6 bases, with 32 bases between them. Germline assignment: CDR1 MNHEY and CDR2 SMNVEV (reference sequence). Using RNA transcripts as the source, TCR beta CDR3 regions were amplified. An initial round of RT-PCR targeting the TCR CDR3 relied on the HTBI primer set. In TCRdb, the multiplex PCR reads were re-called with MiXCR into one record per CDR3 protein. The sample includes about 320,000 distinct CDR3 sequences, 15% to 20% of them seen just once. PBMCs stemmed from over 7.5 ml fresh peripheral blood. Findings and limits, study-wide: A model of 13 V-J pairs discriminated ophthalmopathy from stable hyperthyroidism.

Sequencing input: blood. The receptor was derived from a man aged 30-40 years with Graves' hyperthyroidism. V usage is TRBV27 and J usage is TRBJ2-1; D is perhaps TRBD2 (6 bases). CDR3 nucleotides: TGTGCCAGCAGTCCCCGGCGCGGCGGGATGGTACGGGAGAAGGGCAATGAGCAGTTCTTC. It codes for CASSPRRGGMVREKGNEQFF.